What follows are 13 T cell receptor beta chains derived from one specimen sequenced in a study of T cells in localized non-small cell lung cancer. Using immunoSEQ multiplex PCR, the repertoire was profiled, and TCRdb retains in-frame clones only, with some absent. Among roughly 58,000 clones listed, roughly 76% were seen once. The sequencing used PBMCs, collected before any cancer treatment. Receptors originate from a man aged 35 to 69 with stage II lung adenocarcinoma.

CDR3 sequence reads: CASSELADTQYF. DNA of the CDR3: TGTGCCAGCAGTGAACTAGCAGATACGCAGTATTTT. The chain recombines TRBV2 with TRBJ2-3; no definite D call. The CDR3 is made up of 12 amino acids. CDR1 is SNHLY and CDR2 is FYNNEI in the germline V gene. The V end was cut by 2 bases, the J end by 4 bases, with 4 bases between. Full variable domain (outside the CDR3, taken from reference TRBV2 and TRBJ2-3): EPEVTQTPSHQVTQMGQEVILRCVPISNHLYFYWYRQILGQKVEFLVSFYNNEISEKSEIFDDQFSVERPDGSNFTLKIRSTKLEDSAMYFCASSELADTQYFGPGTRLTVL.

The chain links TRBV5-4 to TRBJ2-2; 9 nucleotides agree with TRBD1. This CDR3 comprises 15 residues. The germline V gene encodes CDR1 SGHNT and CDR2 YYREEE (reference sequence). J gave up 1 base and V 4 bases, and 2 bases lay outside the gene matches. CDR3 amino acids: CASSRDRVNTGELFF. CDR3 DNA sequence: TGTGCCAGCAGCCGGGACAGGGTGAACACCGGGGAGCTGTTTTTT.

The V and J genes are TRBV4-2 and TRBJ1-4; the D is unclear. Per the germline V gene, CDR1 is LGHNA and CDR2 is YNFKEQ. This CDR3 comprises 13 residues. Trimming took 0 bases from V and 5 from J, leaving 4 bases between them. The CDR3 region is CASSQEGNEKLFF. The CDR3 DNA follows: TGTGCCAGCAGCCAAGAGGGAAATGAAAAACTGTTTTTT.

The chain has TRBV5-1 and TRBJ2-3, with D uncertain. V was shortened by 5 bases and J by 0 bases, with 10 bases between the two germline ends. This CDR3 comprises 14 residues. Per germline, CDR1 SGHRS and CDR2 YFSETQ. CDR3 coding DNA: TGCGCCAGCAGGCCCCTGGGTAGCACAGATACGCAGTATTTT. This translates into CASRPLGSTDTQYF. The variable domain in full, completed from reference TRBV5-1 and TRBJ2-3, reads KAGVTQTPRYLIKTRGQQVTLSCSPISGHRSVSWYQQTPGQGLQFLFEYFSETQRNKGNFPGRFSGRQFSNSRSEMNVSTLELGDSALYLCASRPLGSTDTQYFGPGTRLTVL.

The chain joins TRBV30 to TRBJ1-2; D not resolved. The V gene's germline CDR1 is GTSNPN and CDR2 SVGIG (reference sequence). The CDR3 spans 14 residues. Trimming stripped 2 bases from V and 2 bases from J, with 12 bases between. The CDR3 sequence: CAWSSQEFNYGYTF. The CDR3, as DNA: TGTGCCTGGAGTTCCCAAGAATTCAACTATGGCTACACCTTC.

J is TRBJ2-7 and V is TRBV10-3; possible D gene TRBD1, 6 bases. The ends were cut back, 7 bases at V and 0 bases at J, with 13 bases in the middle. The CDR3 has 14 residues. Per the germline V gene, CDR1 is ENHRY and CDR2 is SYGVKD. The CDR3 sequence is CAIKVDRTSYEQYF. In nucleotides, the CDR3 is TGTGCCATCAAGGTGGACAGAACCTCCTACGAGCAGTACTTC.

The CDR3 spells CASSLSGAGYNEQFF. The DNA of the CDR3 is TGTGCCAGCAGCTTATCCGGGGCCGGCTACAATGAGCAGTTCTTC. This chain links TRBV7-2 with TRBJ2-1, with D perhaps matching TRBD1 or TRBD2 (5 bases each). From germline, CDR1 is SGHTA and CDR2 FQGNSA. This CDR3 spans 15 amino acids. Trimming took off 2 bases at V and 3 bases at J, with 11 bases between the two ends.

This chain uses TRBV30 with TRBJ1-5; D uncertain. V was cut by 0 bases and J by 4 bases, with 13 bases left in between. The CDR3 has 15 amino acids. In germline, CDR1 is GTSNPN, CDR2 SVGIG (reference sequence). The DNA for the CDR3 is TGTGCCTGGAGTGTACCGGGGATGGGGAATCAGCCCCAGCATTTT. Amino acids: CAWSVPGMGNQPQHF.

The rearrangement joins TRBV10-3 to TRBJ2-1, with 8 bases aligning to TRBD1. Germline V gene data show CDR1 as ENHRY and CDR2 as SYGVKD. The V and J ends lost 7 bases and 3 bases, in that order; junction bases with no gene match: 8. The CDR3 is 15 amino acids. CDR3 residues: CAITRQGISYNEQFF. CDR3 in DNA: TGTGCCATCACCAGACAGGGGATTAGCTACAATGAGCAGTTCTTC.

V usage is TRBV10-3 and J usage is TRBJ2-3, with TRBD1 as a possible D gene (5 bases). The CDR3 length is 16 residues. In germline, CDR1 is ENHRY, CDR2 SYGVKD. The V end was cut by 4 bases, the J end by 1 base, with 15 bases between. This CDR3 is CAISGKGERGTDTQYF. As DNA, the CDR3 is TGTGCCATCAGTGGAAAAGGGGAAAGGGGCACAGATACGCAGTATTTT.

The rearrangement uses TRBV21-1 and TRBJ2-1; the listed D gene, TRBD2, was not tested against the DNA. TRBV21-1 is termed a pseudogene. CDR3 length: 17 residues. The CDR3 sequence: CASLYILKREGDNEQFF. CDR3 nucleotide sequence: TGTGCCAGCCTATACATCCTAAAGCGGGAGGGCGACAATGAGCAGTTCTTC.

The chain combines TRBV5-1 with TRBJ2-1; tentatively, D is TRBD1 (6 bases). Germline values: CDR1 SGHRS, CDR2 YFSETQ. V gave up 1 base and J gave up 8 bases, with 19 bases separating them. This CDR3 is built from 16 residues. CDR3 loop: CASSLWDTLSGDEQFF. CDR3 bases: TGCGCCAGCAGCTTGTGGGACACACTCTCTGGCGATGAGCAGTTCTTC.

DNA of the CDR3: TGCGCCAGCAGCTTTGTAGGGAACTACGAGCAGTACTTC. Translation gives CASSFVGNYEQYF. The V call is TRBV5-1, the J call TRBJ2-7; D gene uncertain. The ends were cut back, 2 bases at V and 3 bases at J, with 9 bases in the middle. The CDR3 has 13 residues. The germline V gene has CDR1 SGHRS and CDR2 YFSETQ.